This T cell receptor (beta chain) came from a study of long-term antiretroviral therapy in people with HIV. Study-wide results and limits: The study found that diversity rose after ART but stayed below transplant donor controls. Repertoire composition at all time points was dominated by clones that had expanded before ART.

Each HIV-infected participant was given treatment in the United States. Samples were assayed with immunoSEQ v3.0 at survey level. Some clones are missing from TCRdb's copy, which holds only in-frame ones; the method was immunoSEQ multiplex PCR. The table has 20,000 or so clones, roughly 86% seen once; the top ten hold 10%. Concerning this clone itself: Its antigen is unidentified.

Trimming shortened V by 1 base and J by 3 bases, and 13 bases separated the two germline ends. There are 16 residues in the CDR3. From germline, CDR1 is SGHTA and CDR2 FQGNSA. V is TRBV7-2 and J is TRBJ1-3; D remains unclear. This TCR derives from a man aged 35-49 years with HIV. The material was unsorted PBMCs, obtained 0.5 years after starting antiretroviral therapy. The CDR3 coding sequence is TGTGCCAGCAGCTTAGAATGGGGTATGATTGGAAACACCATATATTTT. It translates to CASSLEWGMIGNTIYF.